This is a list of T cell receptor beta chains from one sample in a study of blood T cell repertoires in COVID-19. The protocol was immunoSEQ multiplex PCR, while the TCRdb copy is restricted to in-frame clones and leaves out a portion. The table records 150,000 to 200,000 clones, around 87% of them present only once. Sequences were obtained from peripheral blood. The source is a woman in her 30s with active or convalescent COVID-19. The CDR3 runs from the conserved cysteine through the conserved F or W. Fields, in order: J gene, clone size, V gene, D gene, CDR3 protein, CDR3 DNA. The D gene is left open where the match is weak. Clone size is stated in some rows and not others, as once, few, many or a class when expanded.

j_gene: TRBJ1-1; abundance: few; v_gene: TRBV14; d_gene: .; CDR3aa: CASSQDWGDNTEAFF; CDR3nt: TGTGCCAGCAGCCAAGATTGGGGGGATAACACTGAAGCTTTCTTT
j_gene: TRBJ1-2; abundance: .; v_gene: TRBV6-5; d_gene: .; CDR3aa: CASRTPGRFYGYTF; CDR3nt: TGTGCCAGCAGGACCCCGGGAAGGTTTTATGGCTACACCTTC
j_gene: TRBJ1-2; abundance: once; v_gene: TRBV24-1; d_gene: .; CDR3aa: CATSDTDWGGYTF; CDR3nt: TGTGCCACCAGTGATACGGATTGGGGCGGCTACACCTTC
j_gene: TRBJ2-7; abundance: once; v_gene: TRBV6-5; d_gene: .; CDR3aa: CASSKLSGTSYEQYF; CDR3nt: TGTGCCAGCAGTAAGTTAAGCGGTACCTCCTACGAGCAGTACTTC
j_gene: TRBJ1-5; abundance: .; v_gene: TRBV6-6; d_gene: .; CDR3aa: CASTGNSNQPQHF; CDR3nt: TGTGCCAGCACAGGAAATAGCAATCAGCCCCAGCATTTT
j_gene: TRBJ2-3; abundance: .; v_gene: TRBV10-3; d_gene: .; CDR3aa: CAISELSSATDTQYF; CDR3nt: TGTGCCATCAGTGAACTCTCTAGCGCCACAGATACGCAGTATTTT
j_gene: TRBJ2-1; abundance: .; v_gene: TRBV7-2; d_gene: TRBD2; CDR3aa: CASSLLAGTSYNEQFF; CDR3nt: TGTGCCAGCAGCTTACTAGCGGGTACCTCCTACAATGAGCAGTTCTTC
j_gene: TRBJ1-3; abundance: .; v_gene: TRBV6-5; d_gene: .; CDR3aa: CASSLRGVGNTIYF; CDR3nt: TGTGCCAGCAGTCTCAGGGGTGTAGGAAACACCATATATTTT
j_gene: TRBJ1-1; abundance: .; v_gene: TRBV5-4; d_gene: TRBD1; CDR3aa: CASSVQGANEAFF; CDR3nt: TGTGCCAGCAGCGTACAGGGGGCTAATGAAGCTTTCTTT
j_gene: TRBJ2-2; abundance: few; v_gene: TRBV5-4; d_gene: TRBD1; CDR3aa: CASSTGGRSNTGELFF; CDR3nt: TGTGCCAGCAGCACAGGGGGGCGAAGCAACACCGGGGAGCTGTTTTTT
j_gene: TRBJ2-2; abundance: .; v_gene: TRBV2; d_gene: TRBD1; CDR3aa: CASRGTGAGELFF; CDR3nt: TGTGCCAGCAGGGGTACAGGGGCCGGGGAGCTGTTTTTT
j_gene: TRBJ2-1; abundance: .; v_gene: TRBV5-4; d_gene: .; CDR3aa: CASSLATVYNEQFF; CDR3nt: TGTGCCAGCAGCTTGGCGACAGTCTACAATGAGCAGTTCTTC
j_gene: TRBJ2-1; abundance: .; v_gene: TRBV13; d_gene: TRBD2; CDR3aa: CASTPPTSGTYNEQFF; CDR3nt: TGTGCCAGCACCCCTCCCACTAGCGGGACCTACAATGAGCAGTTCTTC
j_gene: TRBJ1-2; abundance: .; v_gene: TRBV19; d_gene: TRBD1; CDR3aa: CASSMSRRDDRDNGYTF; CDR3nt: TGTGCCAGTAGTATGTCACGGCGCGACGACAGGGATAATGGCTACACCTTC
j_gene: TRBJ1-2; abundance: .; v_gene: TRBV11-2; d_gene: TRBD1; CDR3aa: CASSFGTGRPNYGYTF; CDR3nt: TGTGCCAGCAGCTTTGGGACAGGGAGACCTAACTATGGCTACACCTTC
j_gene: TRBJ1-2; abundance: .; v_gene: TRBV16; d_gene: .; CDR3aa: CASSNRDTNYGYTF; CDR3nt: TGTGCCAGCAGCAACCGGGACACCAACTATGGCTACACCTTC
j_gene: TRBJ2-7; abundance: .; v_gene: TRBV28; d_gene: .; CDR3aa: CASRPGRGEQYF; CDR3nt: TGTGCCAGCAGGCCCGGCCGGGGGGAGCAGTACTTC
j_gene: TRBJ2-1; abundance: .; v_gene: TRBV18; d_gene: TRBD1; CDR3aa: CASSPILGTGEPGFF; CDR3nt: TGTGCCAGCTCACCCATATTGGGGACAGGGGAACCAGGGTTCTTC
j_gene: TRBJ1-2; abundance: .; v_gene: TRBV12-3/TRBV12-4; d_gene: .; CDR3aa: CASSLRGVGGYTF; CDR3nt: TGTGCCAGCAGTCTCAGGGGTGTTGGGGGCTACACCTTC
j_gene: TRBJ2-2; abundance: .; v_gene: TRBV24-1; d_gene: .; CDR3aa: CATSPADFANTGELFF; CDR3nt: TGTGCCACCAGTCCAGCGGACTTCGCGAACACCGGGGAGCTGTTTTTT
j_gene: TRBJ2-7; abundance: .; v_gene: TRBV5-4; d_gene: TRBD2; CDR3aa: CASSETSGPSYEQYF; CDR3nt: TGTGCCAGCAGCGAGACTAGCGGGCCTTCCTACGAGCAGTACTTC
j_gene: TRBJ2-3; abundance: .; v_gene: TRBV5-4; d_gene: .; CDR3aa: CASTLGSSTDTQYF; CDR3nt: TGTGCCAGCACCCTGGGGAGTAGCACAGATACGCAGTATTTT
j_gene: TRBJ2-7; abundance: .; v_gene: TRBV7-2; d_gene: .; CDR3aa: CASSLESGSTYEQYF; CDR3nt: TGTGCCAGCAGCTTAGAAAGTGGGAGTACCTACGAGCAGTACTTC
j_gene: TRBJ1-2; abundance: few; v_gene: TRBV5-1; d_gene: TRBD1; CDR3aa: CASSPGDRAYGYTF; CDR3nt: TGCGCCAGCAGCCCCGGGGACAGAGCCTATGGCTACACCTTC
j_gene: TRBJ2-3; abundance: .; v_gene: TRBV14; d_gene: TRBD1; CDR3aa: CASSQQGTGWRSTDTQYF; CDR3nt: TGTGCCAGCAGCCAACAGGGGACAGGGTGGCGGTCCACAGATACGCAGTATTTT
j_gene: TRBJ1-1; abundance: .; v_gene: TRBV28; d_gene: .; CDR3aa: CASTTLGRGAFF; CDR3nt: TGTGCCAGCACCACACTGGGACGGGGGGCTTTCTTT
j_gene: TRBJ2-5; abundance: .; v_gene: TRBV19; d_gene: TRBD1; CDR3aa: CASRNGDREVETQYF; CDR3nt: TGTGCCAGCCGCAACGGGGACAGGGAAGTGGAGACCCAGTACTTC
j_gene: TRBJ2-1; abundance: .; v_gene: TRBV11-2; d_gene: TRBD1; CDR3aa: CASSSGTGGPLFNEQFF; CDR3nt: TGTGCCAGCAGCTCTGGGACAGGGGGTCCCCTTTTCAATGAGCAGTTCTTC
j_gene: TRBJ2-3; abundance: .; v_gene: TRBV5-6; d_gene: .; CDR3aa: CASSRTISSTDTQYF; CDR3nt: TGTGCCAGCAGCCGGACTATTTCTAGCACAGATACGCAGTATTTT
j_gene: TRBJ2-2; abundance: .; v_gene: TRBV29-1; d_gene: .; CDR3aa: CSVEGLGAGTGELFF; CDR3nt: TGCAGCGTTGAGGGGCTGGGGGCAGGCACCGGGGAGCTGTTTTTT
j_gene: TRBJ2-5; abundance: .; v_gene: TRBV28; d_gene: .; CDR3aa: CASLSAGPETQYF; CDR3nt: TGTGCCAGCCTATCTGCGGGGCCAGAGACCCAGTACTTC
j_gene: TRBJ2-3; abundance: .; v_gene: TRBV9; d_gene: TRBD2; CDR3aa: CASSVTSGRDTQYF; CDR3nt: TGTGCCAGCAGCGTTACTAGCGGGAGAGATACGCAGTATTTT
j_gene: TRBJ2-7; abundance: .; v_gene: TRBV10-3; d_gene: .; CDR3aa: CAIRGEDTYYEQYF; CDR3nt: TGTGCCATCAGGGGAGAAGACACGTACTACGAGCAGTACTTC
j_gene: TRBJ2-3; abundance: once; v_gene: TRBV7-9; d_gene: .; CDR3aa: CASSPTGISTDTQYF; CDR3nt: TGTGCCAGCAGCCCTACAGGGATAAGCACAGATACGCAGTATTTT
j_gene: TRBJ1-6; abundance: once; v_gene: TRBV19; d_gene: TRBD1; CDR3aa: CASKGTGNRNSPLHF; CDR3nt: TGTGCCAGTAAGGGGACAGGGAATCGTAACTCACCCCTCCACTTT
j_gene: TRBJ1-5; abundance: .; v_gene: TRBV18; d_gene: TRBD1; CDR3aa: CASSPSTGSRQPQHF; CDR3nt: TGTGCCAGCTCACCTTCGACAGGGTCGAGGCAGCCCCAGCATTTT
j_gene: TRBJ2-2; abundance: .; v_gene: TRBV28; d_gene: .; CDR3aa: CASSFSNGGGRRELFF; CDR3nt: TGTGCCAGCAGTTTTTCGAACGGAGGGGGCCGGAGGGAGCTGTTTTTT